This TCR beta chain was sequenced during a study of shared clonotypes between healthy human individuals. Study-level background: Per-donor plates numbered three CD4 naive, three CD4 memory, two CD8 naive and one CD8 memory. Study observations and caveats: Naive CD4 clonotypes overlapped across a few donors at around 4.8%. Compared with clonotypes that all four donors shared, non-shared clonotypes had lower generation probabilities.

The assay was run at deep level. Some clones are missing from TCRdb's copy, which holds only in-frame ones; the method was immunoSEQ multiplex PCR. The sample consists of 1.5 million to 2.5 million clones, less than 95% of them appearing once. The trim removed 3 bases at V and 4 bases at J, leaving 2 bases unmatched. CDR1 is MNHGY, CDR2 SAAAGT, per germline. The CDR3 has 15 residues. It was CD45RO-negative cells, positively selected for CCR7, that made up naive CD8 cells, with terminally differentiated effector memory CD45RA+ cells excluded. As concerns this clone: Its antigen is still unknown.

The chain links TRBV6-8 to TRBJ2-1; 11 nucleotides match TRBD2. The clonotype originates from a man between 18 and 29 years old in good health. Specimen: naive CD8+ T cells sorted from blood. The CDR3 bases are TGTGCCAGCAGTTATGGGACTAGCGGTTACAATGAGCAGTTCTTC. Amino acids: CASSYGTSGYNEQFF.